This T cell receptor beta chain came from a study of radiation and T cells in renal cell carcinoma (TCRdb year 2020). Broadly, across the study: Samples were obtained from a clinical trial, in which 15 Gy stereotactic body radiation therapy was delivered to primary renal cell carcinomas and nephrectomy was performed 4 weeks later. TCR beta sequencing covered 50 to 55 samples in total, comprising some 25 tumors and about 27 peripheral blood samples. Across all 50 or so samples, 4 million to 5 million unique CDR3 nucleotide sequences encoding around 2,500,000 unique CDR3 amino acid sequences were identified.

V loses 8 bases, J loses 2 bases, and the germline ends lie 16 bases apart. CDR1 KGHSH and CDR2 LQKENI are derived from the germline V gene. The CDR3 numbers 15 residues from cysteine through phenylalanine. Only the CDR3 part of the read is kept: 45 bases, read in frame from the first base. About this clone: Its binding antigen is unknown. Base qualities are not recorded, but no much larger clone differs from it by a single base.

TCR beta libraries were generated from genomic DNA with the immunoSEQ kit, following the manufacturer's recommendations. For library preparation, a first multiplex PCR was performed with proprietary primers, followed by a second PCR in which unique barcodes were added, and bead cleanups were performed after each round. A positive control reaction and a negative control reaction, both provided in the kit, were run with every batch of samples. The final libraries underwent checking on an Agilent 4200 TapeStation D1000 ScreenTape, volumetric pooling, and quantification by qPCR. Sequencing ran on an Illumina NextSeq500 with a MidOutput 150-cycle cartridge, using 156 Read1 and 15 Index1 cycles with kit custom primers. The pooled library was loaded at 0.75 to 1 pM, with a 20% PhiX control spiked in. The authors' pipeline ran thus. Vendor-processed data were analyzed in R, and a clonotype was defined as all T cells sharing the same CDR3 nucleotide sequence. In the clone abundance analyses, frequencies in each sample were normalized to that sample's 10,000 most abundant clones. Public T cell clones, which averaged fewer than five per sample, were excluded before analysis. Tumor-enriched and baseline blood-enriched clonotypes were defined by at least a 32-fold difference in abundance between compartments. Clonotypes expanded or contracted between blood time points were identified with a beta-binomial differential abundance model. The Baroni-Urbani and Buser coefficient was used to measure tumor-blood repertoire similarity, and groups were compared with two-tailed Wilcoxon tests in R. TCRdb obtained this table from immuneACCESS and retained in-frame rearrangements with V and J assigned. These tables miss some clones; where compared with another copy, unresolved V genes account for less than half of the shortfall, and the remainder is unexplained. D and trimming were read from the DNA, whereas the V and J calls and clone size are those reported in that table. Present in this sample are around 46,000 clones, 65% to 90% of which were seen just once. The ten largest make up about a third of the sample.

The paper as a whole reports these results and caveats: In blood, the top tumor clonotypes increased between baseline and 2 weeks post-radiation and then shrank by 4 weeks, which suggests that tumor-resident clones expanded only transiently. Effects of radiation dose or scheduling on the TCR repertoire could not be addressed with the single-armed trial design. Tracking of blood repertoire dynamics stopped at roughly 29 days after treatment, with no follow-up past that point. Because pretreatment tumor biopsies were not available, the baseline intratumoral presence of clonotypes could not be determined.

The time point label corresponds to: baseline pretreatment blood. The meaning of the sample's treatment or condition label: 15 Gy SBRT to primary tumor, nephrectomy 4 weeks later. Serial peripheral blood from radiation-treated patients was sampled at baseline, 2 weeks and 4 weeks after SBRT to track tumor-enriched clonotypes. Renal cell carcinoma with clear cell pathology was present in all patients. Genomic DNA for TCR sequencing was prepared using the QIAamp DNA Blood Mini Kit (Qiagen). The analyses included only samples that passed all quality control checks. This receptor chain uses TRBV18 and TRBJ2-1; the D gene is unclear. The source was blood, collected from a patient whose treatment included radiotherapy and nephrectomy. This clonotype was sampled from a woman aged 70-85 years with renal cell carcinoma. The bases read TGTGCCAGCACTTCGGGTAGCCGGACCTACAATGAGCAGTTCTTC. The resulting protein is CASTSGSRTYNEQFF. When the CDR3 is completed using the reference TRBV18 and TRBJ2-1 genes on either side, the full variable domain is NAGVMQNPRHLVRRRGQEARLRCSPMKGHSHVYWYRQLPEEGLKFMVYLQKENIIDESGMPKERFSAEFPKEGPSILRIQQVVRGDSAAYFCASTSGSRTYNEQFFGPGTRLTVL.